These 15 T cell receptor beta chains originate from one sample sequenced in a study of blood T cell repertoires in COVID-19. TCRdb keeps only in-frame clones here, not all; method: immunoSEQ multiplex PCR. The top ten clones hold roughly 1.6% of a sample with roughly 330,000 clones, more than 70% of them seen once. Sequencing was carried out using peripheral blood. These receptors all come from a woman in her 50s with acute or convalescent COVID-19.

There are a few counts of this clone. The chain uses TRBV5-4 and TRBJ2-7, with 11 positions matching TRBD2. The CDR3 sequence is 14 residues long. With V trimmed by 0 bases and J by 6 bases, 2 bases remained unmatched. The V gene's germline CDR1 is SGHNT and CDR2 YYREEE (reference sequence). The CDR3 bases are TGTGCCAGCAGCTTGGGACTAGCGGGGATCGAGCAGTACTTC. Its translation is CASSLGLAGIEQYF.

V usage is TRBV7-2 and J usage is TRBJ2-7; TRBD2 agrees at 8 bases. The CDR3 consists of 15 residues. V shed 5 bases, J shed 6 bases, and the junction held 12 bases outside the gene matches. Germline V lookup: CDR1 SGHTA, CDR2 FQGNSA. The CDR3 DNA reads TGTGCCAGCAGCCCCCGAGCGGGAGCGTTTCTCGAGCAGTACTTC. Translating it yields CASSPRAGAFLEQYF.

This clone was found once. In DNA form, the CDR3 reads TGTGCCAGCACGAATGGCGGTATCGAAGCTTTCTTT. Translating it yields CASTNGGIEAFF. The genes are TRBV6-5 and TRBJ1-1; no clear D. Germline V gene lookup returns CDR1 MNHEY and CDR2 SVGAGI. CDR3 length equals 12 residues. The V end lost 7 bases, the J end lost 8 bases, and 14 bases lay between the germline ends.

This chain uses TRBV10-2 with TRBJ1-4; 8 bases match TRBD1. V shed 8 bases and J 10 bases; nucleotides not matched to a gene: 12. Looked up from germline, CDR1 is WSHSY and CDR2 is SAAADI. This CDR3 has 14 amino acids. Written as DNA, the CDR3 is TGCGCCAGCGACCCTACAGGGGGAGGTAGAAAACTGTTTTTT. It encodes CASDPTGGGRKLFF.

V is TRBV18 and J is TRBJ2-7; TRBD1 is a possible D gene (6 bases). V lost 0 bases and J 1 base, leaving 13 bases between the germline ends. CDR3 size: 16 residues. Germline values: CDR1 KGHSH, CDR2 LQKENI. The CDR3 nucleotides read TGTGCCAGCTCACCACCTTTAGGGGGAAATTCCTACGAGCAGTACTTC. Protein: CASSPPLGGNSYEQYF.

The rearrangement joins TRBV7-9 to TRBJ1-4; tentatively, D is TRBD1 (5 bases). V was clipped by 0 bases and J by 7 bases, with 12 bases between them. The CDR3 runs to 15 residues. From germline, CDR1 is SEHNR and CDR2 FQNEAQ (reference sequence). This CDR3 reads CASSLALERGEKLFF. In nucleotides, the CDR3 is TGTGCCAGCAGCTTAGCGCTCGAAAGGGGTGAAAAACTGTTTTTT.

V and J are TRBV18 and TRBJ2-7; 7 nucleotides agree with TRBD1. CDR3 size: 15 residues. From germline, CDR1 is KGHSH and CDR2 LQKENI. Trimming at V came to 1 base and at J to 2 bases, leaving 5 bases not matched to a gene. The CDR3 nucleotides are TGTGCCAGCTCACCACGACAGGGAAAAACCTACGAGCAGTACTTC. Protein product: CASSPRQGKTYEQYF.

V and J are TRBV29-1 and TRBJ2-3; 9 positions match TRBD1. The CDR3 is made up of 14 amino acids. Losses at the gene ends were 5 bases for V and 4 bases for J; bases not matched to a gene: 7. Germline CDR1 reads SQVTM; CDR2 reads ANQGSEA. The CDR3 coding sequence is TGCAGCGTTTCAAGGGGACAGGGCTCAGATACGCAGTATTTT. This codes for CSVSRGQGSDTQYF.

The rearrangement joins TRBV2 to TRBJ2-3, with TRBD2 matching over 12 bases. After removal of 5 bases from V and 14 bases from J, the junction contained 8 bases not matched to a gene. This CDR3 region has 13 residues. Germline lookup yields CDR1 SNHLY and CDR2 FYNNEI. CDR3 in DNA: TGTGCCAGCAGTCCTAGCGGGAGGGCGTATCTGTATTTT. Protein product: CASSPSGRAYLYF.

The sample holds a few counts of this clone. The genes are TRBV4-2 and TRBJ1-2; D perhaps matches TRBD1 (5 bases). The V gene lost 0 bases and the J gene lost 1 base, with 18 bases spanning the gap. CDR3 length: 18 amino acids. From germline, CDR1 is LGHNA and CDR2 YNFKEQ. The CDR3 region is CASSQDGFGGDHNYGYTF. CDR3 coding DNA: TGTGCCAGCAGCCAAGATGGGTTTGGGGGGGACCATAACTATGGCTACACCTTC.

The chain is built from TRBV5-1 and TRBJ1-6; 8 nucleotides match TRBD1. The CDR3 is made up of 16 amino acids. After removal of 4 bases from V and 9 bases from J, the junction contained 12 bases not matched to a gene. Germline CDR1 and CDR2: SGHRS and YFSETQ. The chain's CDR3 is CASSRGQGNPGSPLHF. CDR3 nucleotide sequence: TGCGCCAGCAGCAGAGGACAGGGCAACCCCGGTTCACCCCTCCACTTT.

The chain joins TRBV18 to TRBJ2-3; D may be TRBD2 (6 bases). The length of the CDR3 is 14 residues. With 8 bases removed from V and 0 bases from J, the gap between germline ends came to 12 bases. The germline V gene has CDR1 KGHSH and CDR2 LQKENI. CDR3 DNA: TGTGCCAGCGCACTAGCTGACAGCACAGATACGCAGTATTTT. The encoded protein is CASALADSTDTQYF.

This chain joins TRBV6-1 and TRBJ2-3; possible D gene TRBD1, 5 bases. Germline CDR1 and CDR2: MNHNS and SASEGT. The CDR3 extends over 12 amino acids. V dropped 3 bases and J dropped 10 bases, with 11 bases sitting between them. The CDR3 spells CASSDRVGAQYF. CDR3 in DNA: TGTGCCAGCAGTGACAGGGTTGGGGCGCAGTATTTT.

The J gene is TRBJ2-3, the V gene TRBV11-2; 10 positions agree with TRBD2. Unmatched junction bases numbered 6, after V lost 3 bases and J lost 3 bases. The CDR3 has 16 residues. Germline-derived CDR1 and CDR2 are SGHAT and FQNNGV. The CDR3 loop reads CASSFPEREGTDTQYF. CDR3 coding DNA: TGTGCCAGCAGCTTCCCCGAGCGGGAGGGAACAGATACGCAGTATTTT.

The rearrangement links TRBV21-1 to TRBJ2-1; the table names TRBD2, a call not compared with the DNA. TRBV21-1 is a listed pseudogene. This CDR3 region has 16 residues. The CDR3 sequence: CASSESTSGSFDEQFF. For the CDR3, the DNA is TGTGCCAGCAGCGAGTCAACTAGCGGGAGTTTCGATGAGCAGTTCTTC.